Below, 5 T cell receptor beta chains from the same sample are listed, as sequenced in a study of T cells in Graves' hyperthyroidism and ophthalmopathy. RNA transcripts yielded amplified TCR beta CDR3 regions. TCR CDR3 underwent first-round RT-PCR with the HTBI primer set. A single record per CDR3 protein comes from TCRdb applying MiXCR to the multiplex PCR reads. The repertoire holds roughly 380,000 distinct CDR3 sequences, with around 13% as singletons. The sequencing sample was made of blood. The receptors stem from a woman aged 18 to 35 with Graves' hyperthyroidism.

The V gene is TRBV6-5, the J gene TRBJ1-4, with D maybe TRBD1 (5 bases). V was clipped by 2 bases and J by 0 bases, with 10 bases between them. From germline, CDR1 is MNHEY and CDR2 SVGAGI. CDR3 length: 16 residues. The CDR3 loop reads CASSYRKTATNEKLFF. CDR3 in DNA: TGTGCCAGCAGTTACAGAAAGACAGCAACTAATGAAAAACTGTTTTTT.

This clonotype was seen many times. The rearrangement joins TRBV7-8 to TRBJ1-4, with 8 positions matching TRBD1. V lost 3 bases and J lost 8; bases outside the gene matches: 8. From germline, CDR1 is SGHVS and CDR2 FQNEAQ. This CDR3 region has 15 residues. The CDR3 nucleotides read TGTGCCAGCAGCTTCGGACAGGGCGGAGGGGAAAAACTGTTTTTT. It translates to CASSFGQGGGEKLFF. The full variable domain, its missing parts supplied by reference TRBV7-8 and TRBJ1-4, is GAGVSQSPRYKVAKRGQDVALRCDPISGHVSLFWYQQALGQGPEFLTYFQNEAQLDKSGLPSDRFFAERPEGSVSTLKIQRTQQEDSAVYLCASSFGQGGGEKLFFGSGTQLSVL.

The table lists this clonotype with many counts. The chain recombines TRBV2 with TRBJ2-1, with 9 bases fitting TRBD2. Germline CDR1 and CDR2: SNHLY and FYNNEI. CDR3 length equals 16 residues. The J segment lost 6 bases and the V segment lost 8 bases, leaving 14 bases of the junction unmatched. The CDR3 DNA is TGTGCCAGCGCTCCGATTCCGATTAGCGGGAGCAATGAGCAGTTCTTC. The encoded protein is CASAPIPISGSNEQFF.

This clonotype was recorded at least ten times. The rearrangement uses TRBV27 and TRBJ1-5; D unclear. Germline V gene sequence: CDR1 MNHEY, CDR2 SMNVEV (reference sequence). CDR3 length: 14 amino acids. V lost 2 bases to trimming and J lost 6 bases, with 11 bases between them. The CDR3 sequence is CASSLSWGAQPQHF. The CDR3 DNA is TGTGCCAGCAGTTTAAGTTGGGGAGCTCAGCCCCAGCATTTT.

Many counts were recorded for this clonotype. The CDR3 here is CASSPRDRVYEQYF. The CDR3 DNA follows: TGTGCCAGCAGCCCCAGGGACCGAGTATACGAGCAGTACTTC. This chain links TRBV11-1 with TRBJ2-7, with D possibly being TRBD1 or TRBD2 (5 bases each). The germline V gene encodes CDR1 SGHAT and CDR2 FQDESV (reference sequence). CDR3 length: 14 residues. The V end lost 5 bases, the J end lost 4 bases, and 15 bases lay between the germline ends.